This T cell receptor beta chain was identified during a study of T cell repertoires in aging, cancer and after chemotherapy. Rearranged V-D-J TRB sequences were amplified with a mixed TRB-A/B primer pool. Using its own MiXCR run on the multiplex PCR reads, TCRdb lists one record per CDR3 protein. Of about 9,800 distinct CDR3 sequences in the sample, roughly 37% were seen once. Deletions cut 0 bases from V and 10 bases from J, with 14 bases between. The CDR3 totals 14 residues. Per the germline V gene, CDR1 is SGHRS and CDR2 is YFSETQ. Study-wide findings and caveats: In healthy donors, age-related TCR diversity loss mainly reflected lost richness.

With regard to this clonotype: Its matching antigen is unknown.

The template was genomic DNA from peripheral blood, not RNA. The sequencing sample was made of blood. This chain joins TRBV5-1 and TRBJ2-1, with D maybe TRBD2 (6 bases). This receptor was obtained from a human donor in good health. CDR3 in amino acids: CASSLGTSSGEQFF. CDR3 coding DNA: TGCGCCAGCAGCTTGGGAACTAGCTCAGGGGAGCAGTTCTTC.